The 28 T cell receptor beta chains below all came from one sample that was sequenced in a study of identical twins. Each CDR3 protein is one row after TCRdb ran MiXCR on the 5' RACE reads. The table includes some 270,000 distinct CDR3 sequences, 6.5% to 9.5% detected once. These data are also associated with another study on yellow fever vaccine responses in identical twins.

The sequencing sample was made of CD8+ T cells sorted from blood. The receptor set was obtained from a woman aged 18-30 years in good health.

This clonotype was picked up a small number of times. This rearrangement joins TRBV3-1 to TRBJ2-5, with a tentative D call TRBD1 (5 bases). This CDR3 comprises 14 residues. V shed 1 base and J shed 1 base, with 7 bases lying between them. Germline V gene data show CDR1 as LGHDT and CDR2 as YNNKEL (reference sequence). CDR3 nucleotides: TGTGCCAGCAGCCAAGCAGGGTCCCAAGAGACCCAGTACTTC. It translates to CASSQAGSQETQYF.

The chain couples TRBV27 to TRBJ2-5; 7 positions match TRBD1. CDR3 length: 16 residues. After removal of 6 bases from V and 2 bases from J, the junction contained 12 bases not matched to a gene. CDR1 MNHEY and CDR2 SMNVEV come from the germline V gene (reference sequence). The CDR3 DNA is TGTGCCAGCAGCCCCTATACAGGGGCATGGCAAGAGACCCAGTACTTC. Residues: CASSPYTGAWQETQYF.

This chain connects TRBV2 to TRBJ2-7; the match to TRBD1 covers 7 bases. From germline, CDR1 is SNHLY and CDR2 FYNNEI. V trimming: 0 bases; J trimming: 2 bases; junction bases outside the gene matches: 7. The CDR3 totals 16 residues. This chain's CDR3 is CASSEAPAQGAYEQYF. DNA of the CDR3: TGTGCCAGCAGTGAAGCTCCCGCCCAGGGGGCCTACGAGCAGTACTTC.

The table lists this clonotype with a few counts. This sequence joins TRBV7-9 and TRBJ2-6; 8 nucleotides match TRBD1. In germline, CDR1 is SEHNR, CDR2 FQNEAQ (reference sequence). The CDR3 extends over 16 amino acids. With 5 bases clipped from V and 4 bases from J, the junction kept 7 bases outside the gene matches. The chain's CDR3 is CASSTGQGTGANVLTF. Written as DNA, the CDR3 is TGTGCCAGCAGCACCGGACAGGGAACCGGGGCCAACGTCCTGACTTTC.

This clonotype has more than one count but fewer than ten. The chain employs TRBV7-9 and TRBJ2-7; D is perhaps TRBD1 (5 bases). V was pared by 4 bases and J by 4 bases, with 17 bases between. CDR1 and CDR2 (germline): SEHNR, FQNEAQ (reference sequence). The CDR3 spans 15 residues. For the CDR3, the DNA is TGTGCCAGCAGCTCCTCAGGGCCCGTAGGATACGAGCAGTACTTC. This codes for CASSSSGPVGYEQYF.

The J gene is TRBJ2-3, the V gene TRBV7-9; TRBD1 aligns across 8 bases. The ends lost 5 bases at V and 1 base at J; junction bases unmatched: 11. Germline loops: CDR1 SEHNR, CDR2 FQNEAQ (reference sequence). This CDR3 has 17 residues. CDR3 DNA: TGTGCCAGCAGCACCACTGACAGGGGATTACGCACAGATACGCAGTATTTT. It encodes CASSTTDRGLRTDTQYF.

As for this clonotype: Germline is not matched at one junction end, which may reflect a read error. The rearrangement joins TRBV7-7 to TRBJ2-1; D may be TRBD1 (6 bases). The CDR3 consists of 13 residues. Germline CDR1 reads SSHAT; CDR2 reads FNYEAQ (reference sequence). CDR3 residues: CASSQYRDHEQFF. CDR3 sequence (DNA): TGTGCTAGCAGCCAGTACAGGGACCATGAGCAGTTCTTC.

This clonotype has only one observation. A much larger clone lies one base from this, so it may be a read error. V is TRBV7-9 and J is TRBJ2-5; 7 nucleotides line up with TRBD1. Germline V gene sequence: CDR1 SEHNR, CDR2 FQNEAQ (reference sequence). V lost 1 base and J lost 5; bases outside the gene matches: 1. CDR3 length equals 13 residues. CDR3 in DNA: TGTGCCAGCAGCTTAGAGGGGGCGGAGACCCAGTACTTC. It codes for CASSLEGAETQYF.

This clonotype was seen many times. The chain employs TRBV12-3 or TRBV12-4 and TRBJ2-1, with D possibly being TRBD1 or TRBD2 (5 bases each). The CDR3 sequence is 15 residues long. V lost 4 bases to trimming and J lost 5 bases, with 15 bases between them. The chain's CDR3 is CASSWDVGDHNEQFF. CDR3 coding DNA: TGTGCCAGCAGTTGGGACGTAGGCGACCACAATGAGCAGTTCTTC.

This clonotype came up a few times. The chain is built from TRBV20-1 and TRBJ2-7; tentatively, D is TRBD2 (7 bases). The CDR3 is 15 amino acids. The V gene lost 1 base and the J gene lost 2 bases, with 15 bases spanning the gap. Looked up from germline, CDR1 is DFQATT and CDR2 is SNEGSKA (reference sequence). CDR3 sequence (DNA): TGCAGTGCTAGAGTAGGGGGGGCGGAAACCTACGAGCAGTACTTC. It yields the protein CSARVGGAETYEQYF.

The CDR3 sequence is CASSLGTSGGAINEQFF. In DNA, the CDR3 is TGCGCCAGCAGCTTGGGGACTAGCGGGGGGGCCATCAATGAGCAGTTCTTC. This chain connects TRBV5-1 to TRBJ2-1, with 15 bases aligning to TRBD2. This CDR3 is 17 amino acids long. The V gene's germline CDR1 is SGHRS and CDR2 YFSETQ. Losses at the gene ends were 0 bases for V and 6 bases for J; bases not matched to a gene: 4. The full variable domain, rest sourced from reference TRBV5-1 and TRBJ2-1, is KAGVTQTPRYLIKTRGQQVTLSCSPISGHRSVSWYQQTPGQGLQFLFEYFSETQRNKGNFPGRFSGRQFSNSRSEMNVSTLELGDSALYLCASSLGTSGGAINEQFFGPGTRLTVL.

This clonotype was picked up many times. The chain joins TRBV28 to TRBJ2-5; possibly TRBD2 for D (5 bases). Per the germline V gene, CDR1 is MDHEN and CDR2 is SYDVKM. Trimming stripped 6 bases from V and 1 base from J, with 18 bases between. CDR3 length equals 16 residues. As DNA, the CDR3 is TGTGCCAGCAGCCCTCGGACCCGGCGGGTCCAAGAGACCCAGTACTTC. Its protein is CASSPRTRRVQETQYF.

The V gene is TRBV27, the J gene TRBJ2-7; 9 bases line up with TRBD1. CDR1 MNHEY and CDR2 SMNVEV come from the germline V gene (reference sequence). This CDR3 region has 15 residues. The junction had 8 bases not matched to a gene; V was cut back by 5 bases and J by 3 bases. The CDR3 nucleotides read TGTGCCAGCAGTCCCGGGACAGGGAGGGACTACGAGCAGTACTTC. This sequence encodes CASSPGTGRDYEQYF.

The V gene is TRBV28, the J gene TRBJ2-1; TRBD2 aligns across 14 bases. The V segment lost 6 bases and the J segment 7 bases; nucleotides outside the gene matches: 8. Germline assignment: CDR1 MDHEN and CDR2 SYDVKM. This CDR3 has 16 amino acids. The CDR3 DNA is TGTGCCAGCAGCTCGGGACTAGCGGGAGTTCAAAATGAGCAGTTCTTC. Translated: CASSSGLAGVQNEQFF.

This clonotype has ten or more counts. The CDR3 loop is CASSQSTSGSFDEQFF. Here the CDR3 DNA reads TGCGCCAGCAGCCAATCCACTAGCGGGAGTTTCGATGAGCAGTTCTTC. The rearrangement uses TRBV4-3 and TRBJ2-1; 11 bases map to TRBD2. Germline CDR1 LGHNA, CDR2 YSLEER. The CDR3 contains 16 residues. Trimming took 2 bases from V and 8 from J; bases not matched to a gene: 8.

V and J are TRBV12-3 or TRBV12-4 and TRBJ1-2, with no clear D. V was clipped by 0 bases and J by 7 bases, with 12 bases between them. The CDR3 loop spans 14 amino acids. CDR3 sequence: CASSLAPTLIGYTF. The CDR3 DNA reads TGTGCCAGCAGTTTAGCCCCGACCCTCATTGGCTACACCTTC.

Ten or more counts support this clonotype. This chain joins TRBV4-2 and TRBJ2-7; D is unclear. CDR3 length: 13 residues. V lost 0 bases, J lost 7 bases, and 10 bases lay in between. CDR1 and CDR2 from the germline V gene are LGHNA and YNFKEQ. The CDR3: CASSQDPVREQYF. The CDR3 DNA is TGTGCCAGCAGCCAAGATCCCGTCCGGGAGCAGTACTTC.

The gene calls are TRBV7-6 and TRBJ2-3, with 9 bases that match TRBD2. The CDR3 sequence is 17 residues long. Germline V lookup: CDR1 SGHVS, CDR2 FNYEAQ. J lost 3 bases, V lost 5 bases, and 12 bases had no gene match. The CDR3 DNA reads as TGTGCCAGCAGCCCCTGGGTAGCGGGGGCGTATACAGATACGCAGTATTTT. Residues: CASSPWVAGAYTDTQYF.

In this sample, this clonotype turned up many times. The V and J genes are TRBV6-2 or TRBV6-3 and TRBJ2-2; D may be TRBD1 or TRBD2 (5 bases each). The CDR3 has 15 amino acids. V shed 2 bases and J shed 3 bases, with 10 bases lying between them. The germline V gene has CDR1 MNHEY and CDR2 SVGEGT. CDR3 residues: CASSYGGSDTGELFF. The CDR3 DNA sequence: TGTGCCAGCAGTTACGGGGGATCGGACACCGGGGAGCTGTTTTTT.

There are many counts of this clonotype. The CDR3 DNA follows: TGTGCCAGCAGTCTTGACCCCATACCTATCAATGAGCAGTTCTTC. Protein product: CASSLDPIPINEQFF. The rearrangement links TRBV28 to TRBJ2-1; D remains ambiguous. The CDR3 is 15 residues long. V was shortened by 5 bases and J by 6 bases, with 17 bases between the two germline ends. Germline values: CDR1 MDHEN, CDR2 SYDVKM.

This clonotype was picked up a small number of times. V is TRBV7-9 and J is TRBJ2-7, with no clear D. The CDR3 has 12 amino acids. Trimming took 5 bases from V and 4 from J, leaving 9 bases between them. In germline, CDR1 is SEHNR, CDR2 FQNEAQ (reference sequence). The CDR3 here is CASSEWNYEQYF. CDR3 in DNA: TGTGCCAGCAGCGAGTGGAATTACGAGCAGTACTTC. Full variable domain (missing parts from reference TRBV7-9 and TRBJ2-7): DTGVSQNPRHKITKRGQNVTFRCDPISEHNRLYWYRQTLGQGPEFLTYFQNEAQLEKSRLLSDRFSAERPKGSFSTLEIQRTEQGDSAMYLCASSEWNYEQYFGPGTRLTVT.

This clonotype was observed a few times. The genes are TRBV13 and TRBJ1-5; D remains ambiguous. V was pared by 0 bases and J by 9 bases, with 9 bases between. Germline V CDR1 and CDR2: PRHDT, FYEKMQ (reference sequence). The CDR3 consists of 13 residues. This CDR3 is CASSLGKGGPQHF. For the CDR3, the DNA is TGTGCCAGCAGCTTAGGGAAGGGTGGGCCCCAGCATTTT.

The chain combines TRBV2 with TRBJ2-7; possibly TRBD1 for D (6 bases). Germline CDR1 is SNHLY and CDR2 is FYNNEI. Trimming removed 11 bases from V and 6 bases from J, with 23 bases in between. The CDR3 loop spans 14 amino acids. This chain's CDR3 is CAYTPGEKASEQYF. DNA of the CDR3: TGTGCCTACACTCCAGGGGAGAAGGCGAGCGAGCAGTACTTC. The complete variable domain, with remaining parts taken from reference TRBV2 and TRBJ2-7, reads EPEVTQTPSHQVTQMGQEVILRCVPISNHLYFYWYRQILGQKVEFLVSFYNNEISEKSEIFDDQFSVERPDGSNFTLKIRSTKLEDSAMYFCAYTPGEKASEQYFGPGTRLTVT.

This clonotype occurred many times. The CDR3 coding sequence is TGTGCCAGCTCACCACCCGGGACAGACGATACGCAGTATTTT. Amino acids: CASSPPGTDDTQYF. The chain carries TRBV18 and TRBJ2-3; TRBD1 agrees at 7 bases. There are 14 residues in the CDR3. Per the germline V gene, CDR1 is KGHSH and CDR2 is LQKENI. V trimming: 0 bases; J trimming: 6 bases; junction bases outside the gene matches: 3.

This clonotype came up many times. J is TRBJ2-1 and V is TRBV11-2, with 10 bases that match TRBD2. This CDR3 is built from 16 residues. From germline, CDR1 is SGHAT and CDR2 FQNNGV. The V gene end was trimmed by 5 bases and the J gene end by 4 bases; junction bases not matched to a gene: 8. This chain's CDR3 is CASSPSGTSVYNEQFF. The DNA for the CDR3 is TGTGCCAGCAGCCCCTCCGGGACTAGCGTGTACAATGAGCAGTTCTTC.

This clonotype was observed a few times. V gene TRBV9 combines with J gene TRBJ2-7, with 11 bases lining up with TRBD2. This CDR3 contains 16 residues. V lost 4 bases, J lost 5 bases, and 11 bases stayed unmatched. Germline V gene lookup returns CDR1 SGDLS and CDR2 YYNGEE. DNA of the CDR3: TGTGCCAGCAGCTTTAGACTAGCGGGACCCCCGAACGAGCAGTACTTC. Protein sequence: CASSFRLAGPPNEQYF.

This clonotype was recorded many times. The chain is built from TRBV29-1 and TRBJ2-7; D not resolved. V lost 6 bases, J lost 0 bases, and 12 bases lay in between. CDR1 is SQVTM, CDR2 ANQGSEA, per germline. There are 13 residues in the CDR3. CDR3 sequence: CSVLTSLSYEQYF. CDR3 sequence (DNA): TGCAGCGTCCTGACAAGCCTCTCCTACGAGCAGTACTTC.

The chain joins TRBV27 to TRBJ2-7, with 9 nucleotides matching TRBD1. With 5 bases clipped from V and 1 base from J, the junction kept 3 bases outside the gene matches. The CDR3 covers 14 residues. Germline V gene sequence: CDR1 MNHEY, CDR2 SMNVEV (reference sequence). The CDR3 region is CASSIGTGSYEQYF. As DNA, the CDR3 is TGTGCCAGCAGTATAGGGACAGGGTCCTACGAGCAGTACTTC.